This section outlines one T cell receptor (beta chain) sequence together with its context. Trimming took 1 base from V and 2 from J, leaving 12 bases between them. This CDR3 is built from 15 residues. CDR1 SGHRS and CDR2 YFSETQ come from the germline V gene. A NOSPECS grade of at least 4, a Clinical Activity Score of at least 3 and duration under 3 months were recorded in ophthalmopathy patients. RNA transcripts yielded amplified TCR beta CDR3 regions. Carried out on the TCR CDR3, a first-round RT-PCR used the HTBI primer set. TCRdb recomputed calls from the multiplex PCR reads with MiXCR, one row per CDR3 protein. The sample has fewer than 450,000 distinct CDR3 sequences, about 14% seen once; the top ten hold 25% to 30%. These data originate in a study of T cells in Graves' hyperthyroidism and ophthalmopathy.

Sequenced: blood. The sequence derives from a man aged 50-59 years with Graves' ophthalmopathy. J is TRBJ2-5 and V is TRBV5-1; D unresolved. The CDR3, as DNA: TGCGCCAGCAGCTTGTCCAGGCGACATCAAGAGACCCAGTACTTC. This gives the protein CASSLSRRHQETQYF.